The clone carrying this TCR beta chain was seen a single time. Its specificity is unknown. The data were taken from a study of cytomegalovirus exposure and HLA in healthy donors. General study points: A further, later analysis showed that HLA-associated TCR beta chains (compared with equally common others) were more clonally expanded. In a later analysis, a missense DCLRE1C variant was linked to TCR beta V- and J-gene trimming. Among TCR beta chains, those listed as cytomegalovirus-associated numbered roughly 150. Previously analyzed data showed that most TCR beta V segments were productive at a frequency of about 90% or about 30%.

With 60 Vbeta and 13 Jbeta primers, the PCR was carried out. The table came from immunoSEQ multiplex PCR; TCRdb's copy has only in-frame clones and leaves some out. The data contain approximately 240,000 clones, around 76% of them singletons. V shed 5 bases and J shed 1 base, with 14 bases lying between them. This CDR3 spans 14 amino acids. The germline CDR1 and CDR2 sequences are GTSNPN and SVGIG (reference sequence). This rearrangement joins TRBV30 to TRBJ1-2; unclear D gene. The source is a woman between 35 and 50 years old in good health and CMV-seropositive. Specimen: PBMCs. CDR3 bases: TGTGCCTGGTCTCCGACAAGGCTTAACTATGGCTACACCTTC. It codes for CAWSPTRLNYGYTF.